This record concerns one T cell receptor (beta chain) sequence. This entry comes from a study of blood T cell repertoires in COVID-19. Across the study: COVID-19 samples collected from the United States, Italy and Spain covered acute and convalescent phases. PBMCs, B-cell-depleted T cells, or T cells provided the cDNA or gDNA that made up the material.

Authors' processing steps: Quantification of nucleated cells was approximated via reference gene primer amplification. Sequencing was performed with immunoSEQ multiplex PCR; in TCRdb, only in-frame clones are kept and a portion is missing. That table furnishes V, J and clone size, whereas the DNA furnished D and trimming. Counted here are 95,000 to 150,000 clones, approximately 74% occurring once; the ten biggest clones make up around 6%. CDR1 LNHDA and CDR2 SQIVND come from the germline V gene (reference sequence). Trimming shortened V by 6 bases and J by 5 bases, and 22 bases separated the two germline ends. This CDR3 is built from 16 residues.

Input material: peripheral blood. The chain is built from TRBV19 and TRBJ1-1; D may be TRBD1 (5 bases). This TCR was recovered from a man in his sixties with acute or convalescent COVID-19. The CDR3 sequence is CASRGEGLGRGTEAFF. The CDR3 DNA is TGTGCCAGTAGGGGAGAGGGACTCGGAAGGGGTACTGAAGCTTTCTTT.